The 18 T cell receptor beta chains given below trace back to one sample, sequenced in a study of shared clonotypes between healthy human individuals. Some clones are missing from TCRdb's copy, which holds only in-frame ones; the method was immunoSEQ multiplex PCR. The table has more than 500,000 clones, approximately 95% seen once; the top ten hold approximately 0.067%. The sequenced sample was naive CD4+ T cells sorted from blood. This sample's subset: CD45RA+ positively selected. The receptor source for this set is a woman between 25 and 40 years old in good health.

The chain carries TRBV2 and TRBJ2-4; D assignment may be TRBD1 or TRBD2 (5 bases each). The CDR3 contains 17 residues. Germline V gene lookup returns CDR1 SNHLY and CDR2 FYNNEI. V shed 5 bases and J shed 7 bases, with 24 bases lying between them. The CDR3 protein is CASSIPFTGAKRNIQYF. The CDR3 bases are TGTGCCAGCAGTATACCATTCACCGGGGCAAAGCGGAACATTCAGTACTTC.

This chain connects TRBV6-5 to TRBJ1-2; D is perhaps TRBD1 (5 bases). With 6 bases removed from V and 5 bases from J, the gap between germline ends came to 19 bases. This CDR3 contains 15 residues. Germline CDR1 MNHEY, CDR2 SVGAGI. The DNA for the CDR3 is TGTGCCAGCAGACCACAAGCAGGGTTGTCATATGGCTACACCTTC. It is translated as CASRPQAGLSYGYTF.

The rearrangement joins TRBV6-5 to TRBJ2-7; 7 nucleotides align to TRBD1. The V segment lost 2 bases and the J segment 3 bases; nucleotides outside the gene matches: 7. CDR1 is MNHEY, CDR2 SVGAGI, per germline. The CDR3 totals 15 residues. For the CDR3, the DNA is TGTGCCAGCAGTTACCATCACAGGGGCCTCTACGAGCAGTACTTC. It is translated as CASSYHHRGLYEQYF.

The rearrangement links TRBV5-4 to TRBJ2-3; 10 bases line up with TRBD2. The CDR3 consists of 16 residues. After removal of 6 bases from V and 0 bases from J, the junction contained 7 bases not matched to a gene. Germline lookup yields CDR1 SGHNT and CDR2 YYREEE (reference sequence). In DNA form, the CDR3 reads TGTGCCAGCACCTCTTCTAGCGGGAGTAGCACAGATACGCAGTATTTT. Amino acids: CASTSSSGSSTDTQYF.

The rearrangement links TRBV9 to TRBJ1-1; 7 nucleotides line up with TRBD1. Per the germline V gene, CDR1 is SGDLS and CDR2 is YYNGEE. Unmatched junction bases numbered 6, after V lost 0 bases and J lost 4 bases. This CDR3 region has 15 residues. The CDR3 is CASSVVKGGLTEAFF. The CDR3 bases are TGTGCCAGCAGCGTAGTTAAAGGGGGCCTCACTGAAGCTTTCTTT.

The CDR3 here is CASSRSGLNTEAFF. CDR3 sequence (DNA): TGTGCCAGCAGTAGGTCAGGCTTGAACACTGAAGCTTTCTTT. The rearrangement joins TRBV27 to TRBJ1-1; D is uncertain. Germline loops: CDR1 MNHEY, CDR2 SMNVEV (reference sequence). V gave up 5 bases and J gave up 0 bases, with 10 bases separating them. This CDR3 is built from 14 residues.

The chain has TRBV11-3 and TRBJ2-5, with 13 bases that match TRBD2. The CDR3 totals 16 residues. J was trimmed by 5 bases and V by 5 bases; bases with no gene match: 8. Germline lookup yields CDR1 SGHNT and CDR2 YENEEA. For the CDR3, the DNA is TGTGCCAGCAGCCCAGGACTAGCGGGAGTAGGGGAGACCCAGTACTTC. Protein product: CASSPGLAGVGETQYF.

The rearrangement links TRBV4-1 to TRBJ2-3; D remains unclear. V lost 4 bases and J 1 base, leaving 0 bases between the germline ends. Germline CDR1 and CDR2: MGHRA and YSYEKL. The CDR3 consists of 11 residues. The DNA of the CDR3 is TGCGCCAGCAGCCGCACAGATACGCAGTATTTT. This sequence encodes CASSRTDTQYF.

V and J are TRBV5-6 and TRBJ1-3; TRBD1 aligns across 9 bases. V dropped 4 bases and J dropped 0; count of bases not matched to a gene: 14. The CDR3 spans 19 residues. The V gene's germline CDR1 is SGHDT and CDR2 YYEEEE. The CDR3 DNA sequence: TGTGCCAGCAGCCTACCGGGACAGGGTTTCCCGAGCTCTGGAAACACCATATATTTT. Amino acid sequence: CASSLPGQGFPSSGNTIYF.

The V call is TRBV6-5, the J call TRBJ2-7, with TRBD1 identical over 8 bases. The V and J ends lost 3 bases and 7 bases, in that order; junction bases with no gene match: 14. CDR3 length: 16 residues. Germline lookup yields CDR1 MNHEY and CDR2 SVGAGI. The CDR3 nucleotides read TGTGCCAGCAGTTATAACCCTGGAAGCGGACAGGGAGAGCAGTACTTC. Its protein product is CASSYNPGSGQGEQYF.

This clone has just one count. The CDR3: CASSESRVFSGNTIYF. CDR3 DNA sequence: TGTGCCAGCTCAGAGTCCAGGGTTTTCTCTGGAAACACCATATATTTT. V gene TRBV18 combines with J gene TRBJ1-3; D may be TRBD1 (5 bases). Deletions cut 5 bases from V and 0 bases from J, with 14 bases between. Germline-derived CDR1 and CDR2 are KGHSH and LQKENI. The CDR3 sequence is 16 residues long.

This chain connects TRBV5-1 to TRBJ1-1; D not resolved. This CDR3 is built from 14 residues. Germline V CDR1 and CDR2: SGHRS, YFSETQ. Trimming shortened V by 4 bases and J by 1 base, and 11 bases separated the two germline ends. CDR3 amino acids: CASSRADPNTEAFF. In nucleotides, the CDR3 is TGCGCCAGCAGCCGGGCAGACCCGAACACTGAAGCTTTCTTT.

V is TRBV27 and J is TRBJ2-7, with TRBD2 matching 10 bases. J was trimmed by 0 bases and V by 7 bases; bases with no gene match: 9. Per germline, CDR1 MNHEY and CDR2 SMNVEV (reference sequence). The CDR3 has 16 residues. In DNA, the CDR3 is TGTGCCAGCACAAGGACTAGCGGTGGGAGCTCCTACGAGCAGTACTTC. Protein sequence: CASTRTSGGSSYEQYF.

The gene calls are TRBV5-1 and TRBJ2-5; D possibly corresponds to TRBD1 (5 bases). The CDR3 consists of 17 residues. Deletions cut 2 bases from V and 6 bases from J, with 23 bases between. The germline V gene has CDR1 SGHRS and CDR2 YFSETQ. The CDR3: CASSFWPTGTPGQTQYF. The CDR3 DNA follows: TGCGCCAGCAGCTTCTGGCCGACTGGTACCCCAGGGCAGACCCAGTACTTC.

The V call is TRBV28, the J call TRBJ1-2; 9 positions match TRBD1. J was trimmed by 5 bases and V by 3 bases; bases with no gene match: 7. The CDR3 has 15 residues. CDR1 is MDHEN and CDR2 is SYDVKM in the germline V gene. The CDR3 nucleotides read TGTGCCAGCAGTTTGCCAGGACAGGGGAGATATGGCTACACCTTC. This encodes CASSLPGQGRYGYTF.

V is TRBV2 and J is TRBJ1-1; D unresolved. V was trimmed by 8 bases and J by 5 bases, leaving 9 bases between them. Germline V gives CDR1 SNHLY, CDR2 FYNNEI. The CDR3 runs to 11 residues. The CDR3 sequence is CASCRDTEAFF. The CDR3 DNA is TGTGCCAGCTGTCGGGATACTGAAGCTTTCTTT.

V and J are TRBV18 and TRBJ2-2; no reliable D call. This CDR3 has 15 amino acids. V lost 4 bases and J 0 bases, leaving 9 bases between the germline ends. Germline lookup yields CDR1 KGHSH and CDR2 LQKENI. This CDR3 reads CASSQRSTNTGELFF. The CDR3 coding sequence is TGTGCCAGCTCACAACGGAGCACGAACACCGGGGAGCTGTTTTTT.

The chain couples TRBV7-9 to TRBJ1-2; 9 positions agree with TRBD1. This CDR3 contains 15 residues. Germline V CDR1 and CDR2: SEHNR, FQNEAQ (reference sequence). With V trimmed by 5 bases and J by 8 bases, 12 bases remained unmatched. This CDR3 is CASSQTHHRGQGYTF. The CDR3 DNA reads TGTGCCAGCAGCCAAACACACCACAGGGGGCAGGGCTACACCTTC.